Sequencing of this T cell receptor (beta chain) was carried out in a study of cytomegalovirus exposure and HLA in healthy donors. Whole-study context: The study's early data release held some 85 million unique TCRs from HLA-typed donors. Broader study findings: Rare sequences made up most TCRs, while some public TCRs were found in many donors. Later analysis demonstrated an association between a missense DCLRE1C variant and TCR beta V- and J-gene trimming. CMV serostatus was the only recorded immune exposure for donors.

In regard to this clone: As yet, its antigen is unknown.

The PCR made use of 60 Vbeta and 13 Jbeta primers. The data were produced by immunoSEQ multiplex PCR, yet TCRdb's version contains in-frame clones alone and is incomplete. This sample has fewer than 150,000 clones, with nearly 80% found just once. The sequenced sample was PBMCs. This TCR derives from a man aged 30-40 years in good health and CMV-seronegative.

The CDR3 DNA reads TGCGCCAGCAGCATACTAGCGGGGATTTACGAGCAGTACTTC. Translating gives CASSILAGIYEQYF. This chain connects TRBV4-1 to TRBJ2-7; 10 nucleotides line up with TRBD2. Germline CDR1 is MGHRA and CDR2 is YSYEKL. V was pared by 5 bases and J by 4 bases, with 5 bases of the junction left unmatched. CDR3 size: 14 residues.